This is a list of T cell receptor beta chains from one sample in a study of CD8 T cells in ankylosing spondylitis. TCRdb ran MiXCR on the 5' RACE reads and lists one entry per CDR3 protein. Of approximately 400,000 distinct CDR3 sequences in the sample, around 26% are singletons; the top ten hold over 0.8%. Material: blood, either unsorted or a sorted T cell fraction (not recorded which). The receptors come from a male donor with ankylosing spondylitis. CDR3s include the opening cysteine and the closing phenylalanine or tryptophan. D genes are given only for firm matches. Size tells how often a clone was seen (once, few, many) or the class of an expanded clone, and some rows leave it out.

size: few; V: TRBV12-3/TRBV12-4; D: TRBD1; J: TRBJ2-1; CDR3: CASSFSGTAYNEQFF; DNA: TGTGCCAGCAGTTTCTCCGGGACAGCATACAATGAGCAGTTCTTC
size: .; V: TRBV7-9; D: TRBD1; J: TRBJ1-1; CDR3: CASSLWQGAFRTEAFF; DNA: TGTGCCAGCAGCTTATGGCAGGGGGCTTTTCGAACTGAAGCTTTCTTT
size: many; V: TRBV7-2; D: .; J: TRBJ2-1; CDR3: CASSLGTGNNEQFF; DNA: TGTGCCAGCAGCCTCGGGACTGGTAACAATGAGCAGTTCTTC
size: .; V: TRBV5-1; D: .; J: TRBJ1-4; CDR3: CASRPWGINEKLFF; DNA: TGCGCCAGCAGACCCTGGGGAATTAATGAAAAACTGTTTTTT
size: .; V: TRBV4-1; D: .; J: TRBJ1-4; CDR3: CASTRSHPSPEREKLFF; DNA: TGCGCCAGCACCCGATCCCATCCGAGCCCTGAACGCGAAAAACTGTTTTTT
size: few; V: TRBV11-2; D: .; J: TRBJ1-2; CDR3: CASSLTGQSSYGYTF; DNA: TGTGCCAGCAGCTTAACGGGACAATCGTCCTATGGCTACACCTTC
size: .; V: TRBV20-1; D: TRBD2; J: TRBJ2-1; CDR3: CSARAQISSGSSYNEQFF; DNA: TGCAGTGCTAGAGCCCAGATATCTAGCGGGAGCTCCTACAATGAGCAGTTCTTC
size: .; V: TRBV5-6; D: .; J: TRBJ2-2; CDR3: CASRVETMSTGELFF; DNA: TGTGCCAGCAGGGTGGAGACCATGTCAACTGGGGAGCTGTTTTTT
size: many; V: TRBV7-9; D: .; J: TRBJ2-1; CDR3: CASSSMPGTHNEQFF; DNA: TGTGCCAGCAGCTCAATGCCCGGGACTCACAATGAGCAGTTCTTC
size: .; V: TRBV6-6; D: .; J: TRBJ2-1; CDR3: CASSPSLEQFF; DNA: TGTGCCAGCAGCCCCAGTCTTGAGCAGTTCTTC
size: few; V: TRBV7-2; D: TRBD2; J: TRBJ2-2; CDR3: CASSTRLAGVTGELFF; DNA: TGTGCCAGCAGCACCCGACTAGCGGGGGTAACCGGGGAGCTGTTTTTT
size: few; V: TRBV20-1; D: .; J: TRBJ2-7; CDR3: CSARKTEYSYEQYF; DNA: TGCAGTGCTAGAAAGACAGAGTACTCCTACGAGCAGTACTTC
size: .; V: TRBV7-2; D: TRBD2; J: TRBJ2-1; CDR3: CASSLAGLADNEQFF; DNA: TGTGCCAGCAGCTTAGCGGGACTAGCGGACAATGAGCAGTTCTTC
size: .; V: TRBV7-9; D: .; J: TRBJ2-5; CDR3: CASSLGLPRETQYF; DNA: TGTGCCAGCAGCTTAGGACTACCGCGGGAGACCCAGTACTTC
size: few; V: TRBV24-1; D: TRBD2; J: TRBJ2-1; CDR3: CATRTSGKNNEQFF; DNA: TGTGCCACCAGGACTAGCGGGAAAAACAATGAGCAGTTCTTC
size: many; V: TRBV24-1; D: .; J: TRBJ2-1; CDR3: CATSDFGVRGNEQFF; DNA: TGTGCCACCAGTGATTTTGGGGTAAGGGGAAATGAGCAGTTCTTC
size: .; V: TRBV6-2/TRBV6-3; D: .; J: TRBJ1-1; CDR3: CASTSTANTEAFF; DNA: TGTGCCAGCACCTCGACGGCGAACACTGAAGCTTTCTTT
size: .; V: TRBV15; D: .; J: TRBJ2-2; CDR3: CATSPALGTGELFF; DNA: TGTGCCACCAGCCCTGCCCTAGGGACCGGGGAGCTGTTTTTT
size: few; V: TRBV5-1; D: .; J: TRBJ2-3; CDR3: CASSFETDTQYF; DNA: TGCGCCAGCAGCTTCGAGACTGATACGCAGTATTTT
size: .; V: TRBV30; D: .; J: TRBJ2-2; CDR3: CAWSVQRDTGELFF; DNA: TGTGCCTGGAGTGTACAGAGGGACACCGGGGAGCTGTTTTTT
size: few; V: TRBV5-1; D: TRBD2; J: TRBJ2-1; CDR3: CASNRWTSGSDEQFF; DNA: TGCGCCAGCAACCGATGGACTAGCGGGAGCGATGAGCAGTTCTTC
size: .; V: TRBV12-3/TRBV12-4; D: .; J: TRBJ2-1; CDR3: CASRPAREISYNEQFF; DNA: TGTGCCAGCAGACCGGCCCGGGAGATCTCCTACAATGAGCAGTTCTTC
size: few; V: TRBV29-1; D: TRBD1; J: TRBJ2-3; CDR3: CSVRDRVLRPDTQYF; DNA: TGCAGCGTTAGGGACAGGGTTCTAAGGCCAGATACGCAGTATTTT
size: many; V: TRBV20-1; D: .; J: TRBJ1-1; CDR3: CSARDQVREAMNTEAFF; DNA: TGCAGTGCTAGAGATCAGGTCAGAGAGGCGATGAACACTGAAGCTTTCTTT
size: many; V: TRBV12-3/TRBV12-4; D: TRBD1; J: TRBJ2-5; CDR3: CASSRGQGAGETQYF; DNA: TGTGCCAGCAGCCGAGGACAGGGGGCAGGGGAGACCCAGTACTTC
size: few; V: TRBV27; D: TRBD1; J: TRBJ2-1; CDR3: CASSPGTGLIGYNEQFF; DNA: TGTGCCAGCAGTCCGGGGACAGGGTTAATCGGCTACAATGAGCAGTTCTTC
size: .; V: TRBV18; D: TRBD1; J: TRBJ2-1; CDR3: CASSDDREHYNEQFF; DNA: TGTGCCAGCTCGGATGACAGGGAACATTACAATGAGCAGTTCTTC
size: .; V: TRBV12-3/TRBV12-4; D: .; J: TRBJ2-5; CDR3: CASSFTAETQYF; DNA: TGTGCCAGCAGTTTTACGGCGGAGACCCAGTACTTC
size: .; V: TRBV7-8; D: TRBD1; J: TRBJ1-4; CDR3: CASSQGGTMSEKLFF; DNA: TGTGCCAGCAGCCAGGGGGGGACGATGAGTGAAAAACTGTTTTTT
size: many; V: TRBV29-1; D: TRBD1; J: TRBJ2-2; CDR3: CSVGSGGNTGELFF; DNA: TGCAGCGTTGGGTCAGGGGGGAACACCGGGGAGCTGTTTTTT
size: .; V: TRBV12-3/TRBV12-4; D: .; J: TRBJ1-1; CDR3: CASSLHGGGAEAFF; DNA: TGTGCCAGCTCCCTCCACGGGGGCGGCGCTGAAGCTTTCTTT
size: .; V: TRBV29-1; D: TRBD1; J: TRBJ2-7; CDR3: CSVDGDRDDEQYF; DNA: TGCAGCGTTGATGGGGACAGGGACGACGAGCAGTACTTC
size: few; V: TRBV5-1; D: .; J: TRBJ2-2; CDR3: CASSAQQGSGELFF; DNA: TGCGCCAGCAGCGCTCAACAGGGCAGCGGGGAGCTGTTTTTT
size: .; V: TRBV28; D: .; J: TRBJ2-1; CDR3: CASRPDWRLLGEQFF; DNA: TGTGCCAGCAGGCCGGACTGGCGCCTTTTAGGTGAGCAGTTCTTC
size: few; V: TRBV4-2; D: TRBD2; J: TRBJ2-1; CDR3: CATGIAGGALYNEQFF; DNA: TGTGCCACTGGCATAGCGGGAGGCGCCCTTTACAATGAGCAGTTCTTC
size: .; V: TRBV6-1; D: .; J: TRBJ2-1; CDR3: CASSLVGGLYNEQFF; DNA: TGTGCCAGCAGTCTGGTGGGAGGACTATACAATGAGCAGTTCTTC
size: .; V: TRBV12-3/TRBV12-4; D: .; J: TRBJ2-2; CDR3: CASVRSAGTCTGELFF; DNA: TGTGCCAGTGTCCGTTCGGCGGGCACTTGCACCGGGGAGCTGTTTTTT
size: many; V: TRBV7-2; D: TRBD2; J: TRBJ2-3; CDR3: CASSLAGATDTQYF; DNA: TGTGCCAGCTCTTTAGCGGGAGCTACAGATACGCAGTATTTT
size: .; V: TRBV12-3/TRBV12-4; D: .; J: TRBJ1-5; CDR3: CASSLARDQPQHF; DNA: TGTGCCAGCAGTTTGGCCCGGGATCAGCCCCAGCATTTT
size: few; V: TRBV25-1; D: TRBD2; J: TRBJ2-3; CDR3: CASTPGLAGASDTQYF; DNA: TGTGCCAGCACCCCGGGACTAGCGGGAGCCTCAGATACGCAGTATTTT
size: few; V: TRBV3-1; D: .; J: TRBJ1-3; CDR3: CASSRRGQDTIYF; DNA: TGTGCCAGCAGCCGGAGGGGCCAAGACACCATATATTTT
size: .; V: TRBV19; D: TRBD1; J: TRBJ1-6; CDR3: CASAIPGQANSPLHF; DNA: TGTGCCAGCGCCATTCCGGGACAGGCGAATTCACCCCTCCACTTT
size: few; V: TRBV2; D: .; J: TRBJ1-5; CDR3: CASSEFETENNQPQHF; DNA: TGTGCCAGCAGTGAGTTTGAAACAGAAAATAATCAGCCCCAGCATTTT
size: .; V: TRBV5-6; D: TRBD2; J: TRBJ2-5; CDR3: CASSLTSGGDPETQYF; DNA: TGTGCCAGCAGCTTGACTAGCGGGGGAGATCCAGAGACCCAGTACTTC
size: .; V: TRBV15; D: .; J: TRBJ1-6; CDR3: CATSRPRTLGASPLHF; DNA: TGTGCCACCAGCAGACCTAGGACCCTAGGTGCTTCACCCCTCCACTTT
size: .; V: TRBV10-2; D: .; J: TRBJ1-5; CDR3: CASSYELGSNQPQHF; DNA: TGCGCCAGCAGTTATGAACTGGGAAGCAATCAGCCCCAGCATTTT
size: .; V: TRBV12-3/TRBV12-4; D: .; J: TRBJ1-5; CDR3: CASTLSGLDNQPQHF; DNA: TGTGCCAGCACCCTATCGGGGCTCGACAATCAGCCCCAGCATTTT
size: few; V: TRBV20-1; D: .; J: TRBJ2-3; CDR3: CSARESGSTDTQYF; DNA: TGCAGTGCTAGAGAGAGCGGTAGCACAGATACGCAGTATTTT
size: .; V: TRBV10-3; D: .; J: TRBJ1-5; CDR3: CAISPERRNQPQHF; DNA: TGTGCCATCAGTCCCGAACGACGGAATCAGCCCCAGCATTTT
size: many; V: TRBV19; D: TRBD2; J: TRBJ2-7; CDR3: CASSRLAGSSYEQYF; DNA: TGTGCCAGTAGCCGACTAGCGGGGAGCTCCTACGAGCAGTACTTC